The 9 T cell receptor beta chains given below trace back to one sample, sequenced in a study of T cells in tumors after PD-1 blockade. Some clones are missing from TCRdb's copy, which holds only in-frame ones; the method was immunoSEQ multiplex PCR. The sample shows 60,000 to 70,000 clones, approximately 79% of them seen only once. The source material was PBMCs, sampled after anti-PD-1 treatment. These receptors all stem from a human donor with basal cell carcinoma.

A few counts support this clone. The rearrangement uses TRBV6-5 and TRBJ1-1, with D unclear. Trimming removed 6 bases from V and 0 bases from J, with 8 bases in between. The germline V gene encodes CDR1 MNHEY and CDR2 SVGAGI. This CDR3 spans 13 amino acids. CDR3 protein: CASSLQVNTEAFF. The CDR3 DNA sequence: TGTGCCAGCAGCCTTCAGGTGAACACTGAAGCTTTCTTT.

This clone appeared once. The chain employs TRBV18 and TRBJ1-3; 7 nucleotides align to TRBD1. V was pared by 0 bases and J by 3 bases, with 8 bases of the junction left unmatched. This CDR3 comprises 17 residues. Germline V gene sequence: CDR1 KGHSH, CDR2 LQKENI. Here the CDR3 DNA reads TGTGCCAGCTCACCACCCTCAGGGGGATCAGGTGGAAACACCATATATTTT. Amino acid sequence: CASSPPSGGSGGNTIYF.

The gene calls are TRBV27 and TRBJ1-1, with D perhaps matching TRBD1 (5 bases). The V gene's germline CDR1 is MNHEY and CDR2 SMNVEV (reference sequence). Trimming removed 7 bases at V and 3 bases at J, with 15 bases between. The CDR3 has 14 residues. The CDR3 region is CASISYTGHTEAFF. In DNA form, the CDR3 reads TGTGCCAGCATTTCGTACACGGGGCACACTGAAGCTTTCTTT.

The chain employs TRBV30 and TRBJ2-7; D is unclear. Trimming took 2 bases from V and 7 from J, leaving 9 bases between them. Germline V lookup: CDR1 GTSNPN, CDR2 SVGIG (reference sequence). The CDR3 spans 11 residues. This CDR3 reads CAWSRAPEQYF. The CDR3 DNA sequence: TGTGCCTGGAGTAGGGCCCCGGAGCAGTACTTC.

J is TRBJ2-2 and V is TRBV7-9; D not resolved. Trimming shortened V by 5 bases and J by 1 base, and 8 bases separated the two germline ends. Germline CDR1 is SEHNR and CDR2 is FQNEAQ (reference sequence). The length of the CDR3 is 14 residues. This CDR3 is CASSVVMNTGELFF. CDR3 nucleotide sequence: TGTGCCAGCAGCGTCGTCATGAACACCGGGGAGCTGTTTTTT.

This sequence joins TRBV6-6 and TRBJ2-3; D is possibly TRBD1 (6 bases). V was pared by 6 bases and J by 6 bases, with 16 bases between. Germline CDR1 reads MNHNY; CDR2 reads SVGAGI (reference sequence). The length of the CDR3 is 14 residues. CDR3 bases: TGTGCCAGCAGGGAAATCACAGGGCCGGATACGCAGTATTTT. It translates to CASREITGPDTQYF.

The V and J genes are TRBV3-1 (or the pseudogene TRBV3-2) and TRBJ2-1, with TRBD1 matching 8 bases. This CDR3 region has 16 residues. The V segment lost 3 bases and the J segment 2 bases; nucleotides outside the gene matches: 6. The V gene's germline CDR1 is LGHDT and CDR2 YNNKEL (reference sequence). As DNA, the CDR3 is TGTGCCAGCAGCCACATTTCAGGGGGCCCCTACAATGAGCAGTTCTTC. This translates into CASSHISGGPYNEQFF.

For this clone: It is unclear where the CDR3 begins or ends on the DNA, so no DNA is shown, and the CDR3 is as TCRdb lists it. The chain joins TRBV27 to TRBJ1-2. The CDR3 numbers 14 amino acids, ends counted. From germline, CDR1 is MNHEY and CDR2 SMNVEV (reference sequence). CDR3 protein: CASSSSRGLNGYTF.

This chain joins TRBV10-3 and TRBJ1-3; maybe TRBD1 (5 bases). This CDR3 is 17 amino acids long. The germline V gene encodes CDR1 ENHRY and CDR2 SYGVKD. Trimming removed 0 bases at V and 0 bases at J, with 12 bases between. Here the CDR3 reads CAISESHLDSSGNTIYF. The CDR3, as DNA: TGTGCCATCAGTGAGTCCCACCTCGACAGCTCTGGAAACACCATATATTTT.